The 30 T cell receptor beta chains in this list originate from one sample, sequenced in a study of OX40 agonist ivuxolimab in advanced cancers. Repertoires were generated with immunoSEQ multiplex PCR, while TCRdb's copy carries only in-frame clones and drops some. The sample records about 64,000 clones, 84% being singletons. The sample was CD4+ or CD8+ T cells sorted from blood, taken in a trial of the OX40 agonist ivuxolimab. The receptors were sampled from an adult with an advanced solid tumor such as melanoma, head and neck, liver or kidney cancer.

The chain couples TRBV6-5 to TRBJ1-1; D is possibly TRBD1 (5 bases). The CDR3 loop spans 14 amino acids. CDR1 MNHEY and CDR2 SVGAGI come from the germline V gene. V lost 2 bases and J lost 2, with 9 bases in between. DNA for the CDR3: TGTGCCAGCAGTTACCGGGGGTTAAACACTGAAGCTTTCTTT. Translation: CASSYRGLNTEAFF.

The sample holds one count of this clone. The chain links TRBV5-5 to TRBJ2-7, with D unclear. The germline V gene encodes CDR1 SGHKS and CDR2 YYEKEE (reference sequence). The CDR3 runs 14 residues. Between the trimmed V and J ends, which lost 4 bases and 8 bases, there was a span of 19 bases. The CDR3 nucleotides read TGTGCCAGCAGCCCCCGCGAAGGCAGAAGCAAGCAGTACTTC. Its translation: CASSPREGRSKQYF.

The chain is built from TRBV7-2 and TRBJ2-3; 9 nucleotides line up with TRBD2. Germline trimming cut 0 bases from V and 0 bases from J; bases unmatched to any gene: 13. The CDR3 extends over 20 amino acids. CDR1 and CDR2 from the germline V gene are SGHTA and FQGNSA. CDR3 residues: CASSLAPRGGVISSTDTQYF. The CDR3 DNA reads as TGTGCCAGCAGCTTAGCTCCGCGGGGGGGAGTAATATCTAGCACAGATACGCAGTATTTT. Variable domain in full (rest from reference TRBV7-2 and TRBJ2-3): GAGVSQSPSNKVTEKGKDVELRCDPISGHTALYWYRQSLGQGLEFLIYFQGNSAPDKSGLPSDRFSAERTGGSVSTLTIQRTQQEDSAVYLCASSLAPRGGVISSTDTQYFGPGTRLTVL.

The V call is TRBV5-5, the J call TRBJ1-3; tentatively, D is TRBD1 (6 bases). The CDR3 is 16 residues long. V lost 1 base, J lost 1 base, and 12 bases lay in between. The germline V gene has CDR1 SGHKS and CDR2 YYEKEE (reference sequence). The CDR3 reads CASSLRRGTSGNTIYF. In nucleotides, the CDR3 is TGTGCCAGCAGCTTGCGTCGCGGGACATCTGGAAACACCATATATTTT.

The chain uses TRBV5-4 and TRBJ2-2; D gene unclear. Germline lookup yields CDR1 SGHNT and CDR2 YYREEE (reference sequence). The V end lost 0 bases, the J end lost 4 bases, and 4 bases lay between the germline ends. The CDR3 is 13 amino acids. The DNA for the CDR3 is TGTGCCAGCAGCTTGGGAGGCACCGGGGAGCTGTTTTTT. Translating gives CASSLGGTGELFF.

The chain has TRBV19 and TRBJ1-5; 7 bases are shared with TRBD1. The CDR3 extends over 15 amino acids. V lost 9 bases, J lost 7 bases, and 15 bases stayed unmatched. Germline V gene lookup returns CDR1 LNHDA and CDR2 SQIVND (reference sequence). Here the CDR3 DNA reads TGTGCCAGGCTAAACTTGGACAGGAGTAACCAGCCCCAGCATTTT. Translated, it gives CARLNLDRSNQPQHF.

The chain employs TRBV5-4 and TRBJ2-2; D not resolved. The CDR3 contains 13 residues. Germline CDR1 reads SGHNT; CDR2 reads YYREEE (reference sequence). Trimming took off 4 bases at V and 7 bases at J, with 11 bases between the two ends. The CDR3 loop is CASSASTHGELFF. The CDR3 DNA sequence: TGTGCCAGCAGCGCGTCGACGCACGGGGAGCTGTTTTTT.

The V call is TRBV2, the J call TRBJ2-1, with TRBD1 as a possible D gene (5 bases). Looked up from germline, CDR1 is SNHLY and CDR2 is FYNNEI. V lost 3 bases and J 0 bases, leaving 24 bases between the germline ends. The CDR3 sequence is 20 residues long. CDR3 sequence (DNA): TGTGCCAGCAGTGATTTGAGAATAGGGCAGGGCGCAACCTCCTACAATGAGCAGTTCTTC. This gives the protein CASSDLRIGQGATSYNEQFF.

The genes are TRBV7-9 and TRBJ2-1, with D uncertain. The V gene lost 6 bases and the J gene lost 0 bases, with 15 bases spanning the gap. Germline V gene lookup returns CDR1 SEHNR and CDR2 FQNEAQ (reference sequence). This CDR3 region has 16 residues. DNA of the CDR3: TGTGCCAGCAGTCCCCCTTTACGGGTCTCCTACAATGAGCAGTTCTTC. As protein: CASSPPLRVSYNEQFF.

The rearrangement joins TRBV4-3 to TRBJ2-2; D gene unclear. The CDR3 extends over 14 amino acids. Trimming removed 0 bases from V and 4 bases from J, with 6 bases in between. Germline V gene sequence: CDR1 LGHNA, CDR2 YSLEER. The CDR3 sequence is CASSQEVRTGELFF. CDR3 bases: TGCGCCAGCAGCCAAGAGGTGCGCACCGGGGAGCTGTTTTTT.

This chain connects TRBV7-2 to TRBJ2-7; D possibly corresponds to TRBD2 (6 bases). Trimming took off 3 bases at V and 5 bases at J, with 23 bases between the two ends. The CDR3 is 17 residues long. The germline V gene encodes CDR1 SGHTA and CDR2 FQGNSA. The CDR3 spells CASSFSLALSLWNEQYF. CDR3 bases: TGTGCCAGCAGCTTTAGCCTAGCGTTGTCTCTGTGGAACGAGCAGTACTTC. The full variable domain, its missing parts supplied by reference TRBV7-2 and TRBJ2-7, is GAGVSQSPSNKVTEKGKDVELRCDPISGHTALYWYRQSLGQGLEFLIYFQGNSAPDKSGLPSDRFSAERTGGSVSTLTIQRTQQEDSAVYLCASSFSLALSLWNEQYFGPGTRLTVT.

V is TRBV2 and J is TRBJ1-6, with unresolved D. This CDR3 contains 10 residues. Germline V gene data show CDR1 as SNHLY and CDR2 as FYNNEI. The V and J ends lost 3 bases and 14 bases respectively, with 5 bases between them. In nucleotides, the CDR3 is TGTGCCAGCAGTGAGCGGGCCCTCCACTTT. Translating gives CASSERALHF.

This clone appeared a single time. CDR3 in DNA: TGCGCCAGCAGCCCGGGACTAGCGGGAGGGCCCCTCAATGAGCAGTTCTTC. It yields the protein CASSPGLAGGPLNEQFF. The chain is built from TRBV5-1 and TRBJ2-1, with 16 bases lining up with TRBD2. Germline loops: CDR1 SGHRS, CDR2 YFSETQ. Trimming removed 4 bases from V and 6 bases from J; junction bases left unmatched: 7. This CDR3 region has 17 residues.

V gene TRBV19 combines with J gene TRBJ2-1; 9 nucleotides line up with TRBD2. The CDR3 sequence is 14 residues long. Germline V lookup: CDR1 LNHDA, CDR2 SQIVND (reference sequence). Trimming removed 7 bases from V and 4 bases from J; junction bases left unmatched: 5. CDR3 in amino acids: CASIGGGAYNEQFF. CDR3 coding DNA: TGTGCCAGTATCGGCGGGGGGGCATACAATGAGCAGTTCTTC.

The V and J genes are TRBV5-5 and TRBJ2-5; no clear D gene. The CDR3 is made up of 14 amino acids. The germline CDR1 and CDR2 sequences are SGHKS and YYEKEE (reference sequence). V was cut by 4 bases and J by 2 bases, with 12 bases left in between. CDR3 DNA: TGTGCCAGCAGCAAAAGGGTAGATCAAGAGACCCAGTACTTC. Amino acids: CASSKRVDQETQYF.

This chain uses TRBV30 with TRBJ1-3, with TRBD1 identical over 7 bases. The germline V gene encodes CDR1 GTSNPN and CDR2 SVGIG (reference sequence). CDR3 size: 16 residues. The V and J ends lost 0 bases and 0 bases, in that order; junction bases with no gene match: 5. CDR3 bases: TGTGCCTGGAGTGTGGGGACAGCCATCTCTGGAAACACCATATATTTT. As protein: CAWSVGTAISGNTIYF.

The V and J genes are TRBV19 and TRBJ2-7; 10 bases fit TRBD2. The CDR3 is 14 residues long. CDR1 and CDR2 (germline): LNHDA, SQIVND (reference sequence). J lost 3 bases, V lost 6 bases, and 5 bases had no gene match. CDR3 residues: CASSLTSGNYEQYF. CDR3 nucleotides: TGTGCCAGTAGCTTAACTAGCGGGAACTACGAGCAGTACTTC.

This clone was counted once. The CDR3 loop is CASSLDTHTQFF. The CDR3 region has the DNA TGTGCCAGCAGCTTAGATACGCATACGCAGTTCTTC. The chain employs TRBV7-3 and TRBJ2-1; no clear D. The germline V gene encodes CDR1 SGHTA and CDR2 FQGTGA. The CDR3 length is 12 residues. The V gene lost 2 bases and the J gene lost 12 bases, with 11 bases spanning the gap.

This chain joins TRBV7-2 and TRBJ2-2; TRBD2 matches at 9 bases. V shed 4 bases, J shed 1 base, and the junction held 1 base outside the gene matches. This CDR3 is built from 15 residues. The V gene's germline CDR1 is SGHTA and CDR2 FQGNSA. CDR3: CASSWTSENTGELFF. CDR3 nucleotides: TGTGCCAGCAGCTGGACTAGCGAGAACACCGGGGAGCTGTTTTTT.

The count of this clone is one. The chain employs TRBV5-1 and TRBJ2-7, with 11 bases lining up with TRBD2. The CDR3 has 15 residues. Germline V gives CDR1 SGHRS, CDR2 YFSETQ. V lost 4 bases, J lost 4 bases, and 7 bases stayed unmatched. CDR3 DNA sequence: TGCGCCAGCAGCCCTTTAGCGGGAGGGCCATACGAGCAGTACTTC. Protein sequence: CASSPLAGGPYEQYF. Filled out from reference TRBV5-1 and TRBJ2-7, the complete variable domain reads KAGVTQTPRYLIKTRGQQVTLSCSPISGHRSVSWYQQTPGQGLQFLFEYFSETQRNKGNFPGRFSGRQFSNSRSEMNVSTLELGDSALYLCASSPLAGGPYEQYFGPGTRLTVT.

V usage is TRBV30 and J usage is TRBJ1-4; perhaps TRBD1 as D (5 bases). V was trimmed by 1 base and J by 2 bases, leaving 11 bases between them. This CDR3 spans 15 amino acids. Germline CDR1 GTSNPN, CDR2 SVGIG (reference sequence). The CDR3 here is CAWSAQGATNEKLFF. Written as DNA, the CDR3 is TGTGCCTGGAGTGCGCAGGGTGCTACTAATGAAAAACTGTTTTTT.

This chain joins TRBV5-1 and TRBJ2-1; D may be TRBD2 (5 bases). Looked up from germline, CDR1 is SGHRS and CDR2 is YFSETQ. The CDR3 sequence is 13 residues long. V was pared by 5 bases and J by 6 bases, with 12 bases between. In DNA, the CDR3 is TGCGCCAGCAGACCCGGGAAGGGCAATGAGCAGTTCTTC. Translating it yields CASRPGKGNEQFF.

This chain links TRBV11-2 with TRBJ2-5; 11 nucleotides agree with TRBD2. CDR1 is SGHAT and CDR2 is FQNNGV in the germline V gene. V lost 5 bases to trimming and J lost 6 bases; unmatched junction nucleotides: 5. The length of the CDR3 is 14 residues. CDR3: CASSTGTSGKTQYF. In DNA form, the CDR3 reads TGTGCCAGCAGCACCGGGACTAGCGGCAAGACCCAGTACTTC.

The CDR3: CASSLDFGQGRRYGYTF. In DNA, the CDR3 is TGTGCCAGCAGCTTAGATTTCGGACAGGGGCGCCGCTATGGCTACACCTTC. The chain combines TRBV11-2 with TRBJ1-2; 9 bases fit TRBD1. Germline assignment: CDR1 SGHAT and CDR2 FQNNGV. Trimming at V came to 0 bases and at J to 4 bases, leaving 9 bases not matched to a gene. The CDR3 is made up of 17 amino acids.

The chain employs TRBV28 and TRBJ1-5; D unresolved. The CDR3 covers 12 residues. The germline V gene has CDR1 MDHEN and CDR2 SYDVKM. The V end lost 5 bases, the J end lost 5 bases, and 7 bases lay between the germline ends. CDR3 in DNA: TGTGCCAGCAGTGAAAGCGATCAGCCCCAGCATTTT. Translated: CASSESDQPQHF.

The chain carries TRBV7-2 and TRBJ2-5; TRBD2 matches 7 bases. The J call may be faulty, since TRBJ2-7 better matches the DNA end. The CDR3 runs to 16 residues. The V gene's germline CDR1 is SGHTA and CDR2 FQGNSA. The CDR3 loop reads CASSPGPQRGSYEQYF. Here the CDR3 DNA reads TGTGCCAGCAGTCCTGGACCCCAGCGGGGATCCTACGAGCAGTACTTC.

This rearrangement joins TRBV6-6 to TRBJ2-7, with 10 bases aligning to TRBD2. Germline CDR1 MNHNY, CDR2 SVGAGI (reference sequence). V dropped 4 bases and J dropped 0; count of bases not matched to a gene: 6. The CDR3 loop spans 16 amino acids. CDR3 loop: CASSSLTSGPSYEQYF. In nucleotides, the CDR3 is TGTGCCAGCAGTTCCCTGACTAGCGGGCCCTCCTACGAGCAGTACTTC.

There are a few counts of this clone. The CDR3 is CASSQDPPGGGNSPLHF. CDR3 nucleotide sequence: TGCGCCAGCAGCCAAGATCCCCCAGGGGGCGGAAATTCACCCCTCCACTTT. The chain links TRBV4-3 to TRBJ1-6; TRBD1 agrees at 8 bases. Germline values: CDR1 LGHNA, CDR2 YSLEER. The V and J ends lost 0 bases and 7 bases, in that order; junction bases with no gene match: 8. The CDR3 loop spans 17 amino acids.

Note on this clone: Other DNA sequences from this sample encode an identical CDR3 as well. J is TRBJ2-4 and V is TRBV4-1, with unresolved D. Germline V CDR1 and CDR2: MGHRA, YSYEKL. The V gene lost 4 bases and the J gene lost 6 bases, with 10 bases spanning the gap. This CDR3 spans 13 amino acids. CDR3: CASSPGALNIQYF. The CDR3 nucleotides are TGCGCCAGCAGCCCCGGAGCGTTAAACATTCAGTACTTC.

There are many counts of this clone. The chain combines TRBV19 with TRBJ1-2; 9 bases fit TRBD1. The CDR3 loop spans 13 amino acids. Per the germline V gene, CDR1 is LNHDA and CDR2 is SQIVND (reference sequence). The J segment lost 5 bases and the V segment lost 7 bases, leaving 5 bases of the junction unmatched. CDR3 in amino acids: CASTAGTGYGYTF. CDR3 nucleotide sequence: TGTGCCAGTACAGCCGGGACAGGGTATGGCTACACCTTC.